This TCR beta chain was recorded in a study of neurological immune-mediated disorders. Documented time point: longitudinal time-point 2. In its sample, this clonotype was seen many times. Template-switch 5'RACE cDNA synthesis added a 10-nucleotide unique molecular identifier. Each CDR3 protein is one row after TCRdb ran MiXCR on the 5' RACE reads. Of roughly 60,000 distinct CDR3 sequences in the sample, roughly 9.8% are singletons; the top ten hold approximately 12%. CDR1 and CDR2 (germline): SGHRS, YFSETQ. V lost 0 bases, J lost 11 bases, and 20 bases lay in between. CDR3 length: 15 amino acids. Input material: PBMCs. The receptor was derived from a man aged 25 to 45 in good health. The J gene is TRBJ1-1, the V gene TRBV5-1; possible D gene TRBD1, 5 bases. The DNA of the CDR3 is TGCGCCAGCAGCTTGGCCGGGGACCCCGGATCGGGGGCTTTCTTT. Amino acid sequence: CASSLAGDPGSGAFF.